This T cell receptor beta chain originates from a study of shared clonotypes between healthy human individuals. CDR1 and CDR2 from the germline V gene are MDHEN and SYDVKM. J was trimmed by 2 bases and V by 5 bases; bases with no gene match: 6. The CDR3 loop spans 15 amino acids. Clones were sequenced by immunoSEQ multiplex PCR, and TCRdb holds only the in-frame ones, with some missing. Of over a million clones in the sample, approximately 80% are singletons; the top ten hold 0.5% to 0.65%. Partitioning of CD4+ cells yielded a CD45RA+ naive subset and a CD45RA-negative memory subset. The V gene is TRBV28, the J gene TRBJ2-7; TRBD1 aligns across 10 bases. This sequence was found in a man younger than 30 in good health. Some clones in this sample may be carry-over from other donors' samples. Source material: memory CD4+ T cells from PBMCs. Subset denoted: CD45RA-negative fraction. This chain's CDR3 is CASSPTGTGAYEQYF. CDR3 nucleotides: TGTGCCAGCAGTCCAACCGGGACAGGGGCCTACGAGCAGTACTTC.